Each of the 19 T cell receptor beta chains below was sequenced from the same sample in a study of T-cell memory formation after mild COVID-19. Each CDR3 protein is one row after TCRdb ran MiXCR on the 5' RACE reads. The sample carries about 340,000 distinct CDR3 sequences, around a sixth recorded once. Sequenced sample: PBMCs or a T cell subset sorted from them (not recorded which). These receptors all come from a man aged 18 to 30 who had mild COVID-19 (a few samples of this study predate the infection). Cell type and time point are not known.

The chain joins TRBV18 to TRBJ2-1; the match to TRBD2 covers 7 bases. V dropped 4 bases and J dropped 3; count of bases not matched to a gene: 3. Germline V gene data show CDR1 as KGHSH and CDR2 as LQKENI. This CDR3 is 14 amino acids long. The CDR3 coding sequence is TGTGCCAGCTCACGTTGGGGGGGCTACAATGAGCAGTTCTTC. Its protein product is CASSRWGGYNEQFF.

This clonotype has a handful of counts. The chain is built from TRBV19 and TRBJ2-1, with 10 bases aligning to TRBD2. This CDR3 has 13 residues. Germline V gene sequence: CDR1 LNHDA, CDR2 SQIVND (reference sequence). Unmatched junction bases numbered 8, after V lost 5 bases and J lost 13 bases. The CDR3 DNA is TGTGCCAGTAGTTCCCAGCGGGGGGGCGATCAGTTCTTC. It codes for CASSSQRGGDQFF.

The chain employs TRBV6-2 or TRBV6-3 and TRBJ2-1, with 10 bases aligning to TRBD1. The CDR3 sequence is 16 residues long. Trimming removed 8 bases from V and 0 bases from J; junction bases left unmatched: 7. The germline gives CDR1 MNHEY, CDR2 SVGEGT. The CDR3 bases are TGTGCCAGCCAGGGGGACAGGGGACCCTCCTACAATGAGCAGTTCTTC. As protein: CASQGDRGPSYNEQFF.

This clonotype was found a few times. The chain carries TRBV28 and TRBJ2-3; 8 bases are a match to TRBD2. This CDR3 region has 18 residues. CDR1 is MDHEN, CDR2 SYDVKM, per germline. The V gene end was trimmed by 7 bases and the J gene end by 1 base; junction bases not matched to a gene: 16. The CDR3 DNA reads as TGTGCCAGCACTTCCCTAGGGACTAGGGCCCCCGGCACAGATACGCAGTATTTT. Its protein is CASTSLGTRAPGTDTQYF.

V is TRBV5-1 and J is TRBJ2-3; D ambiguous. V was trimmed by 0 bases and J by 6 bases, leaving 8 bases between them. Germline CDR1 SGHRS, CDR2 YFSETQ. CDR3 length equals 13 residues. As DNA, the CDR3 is TGCGCCAGCAGCTTGGGAGATAAGGATACGCAGTATTTT. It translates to CASSLGDKDTQYF.

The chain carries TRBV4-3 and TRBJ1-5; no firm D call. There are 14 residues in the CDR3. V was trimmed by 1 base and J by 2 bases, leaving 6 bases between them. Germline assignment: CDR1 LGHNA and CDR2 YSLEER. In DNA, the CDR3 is TGCGCCAGCAGCCAAGTATTGCGCAATCAGCCCCAGCATTTT. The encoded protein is CASSQVLRNQPQHF.

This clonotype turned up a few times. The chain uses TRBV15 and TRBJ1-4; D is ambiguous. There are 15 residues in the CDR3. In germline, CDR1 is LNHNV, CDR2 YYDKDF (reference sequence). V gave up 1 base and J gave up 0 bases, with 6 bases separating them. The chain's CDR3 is CATSRGGSTNEKLFF. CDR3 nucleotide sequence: TGTGCCACCAGCAGAGGAGGGTCAACTAATGAAAAACTGTTTTTT.

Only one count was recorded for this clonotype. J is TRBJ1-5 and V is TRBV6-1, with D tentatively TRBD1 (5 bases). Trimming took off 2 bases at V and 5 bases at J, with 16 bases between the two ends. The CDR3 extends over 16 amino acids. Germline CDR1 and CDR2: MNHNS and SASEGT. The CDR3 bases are TGTGCCAGCAGTGAACGCCTGGGGGGATATGATCAGCCCCAGCATTTT. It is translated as CASSERLGGYDQPQHF.

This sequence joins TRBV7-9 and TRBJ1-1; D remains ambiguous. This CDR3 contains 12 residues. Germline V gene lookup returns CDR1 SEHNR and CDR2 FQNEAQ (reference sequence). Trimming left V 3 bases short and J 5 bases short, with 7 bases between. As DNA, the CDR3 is TGTGCCAGCAGCTTGGACGGGACTGAAGCTTTCTTT. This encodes CASSLDGTEAFF.

The CDR3 sequence: CASSFRTGAETQYF. As DNA, the CDR3 is TGTGCCAGCAGCTTTAGGACGGGAGCAGAGACCCAGTACTTC. V and J are TRBV7-2 and TRBJ2-5; perhaps TRBD2 as D (6 bases). The CDR3 is 14 amino acids. Trimming shortened V by 3 bases and J by 4 bases, and 12 bases separated the two germline ends. Germline V gene data show CDR1 as SGHTA and CDR2 as FQGNSA.

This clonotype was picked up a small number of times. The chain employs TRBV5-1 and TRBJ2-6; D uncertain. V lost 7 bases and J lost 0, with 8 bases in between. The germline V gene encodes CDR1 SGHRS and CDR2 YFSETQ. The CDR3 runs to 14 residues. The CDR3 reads CASQGISGANVLTF. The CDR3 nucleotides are TGCGCCAGCCAAGGGATCTCTGGGGCCAACGTCCTGACTTTC. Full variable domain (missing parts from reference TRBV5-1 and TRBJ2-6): KAGVTQTPRYLIKTRGQQVTLSCSPISGHRSVSWYQQTPGQGLQFLFEYFSETQRNKGNFPGRFSGRQFSNSRSEMNVSTLELGDSALYLCASQGISGANVLTFGAGSRLTVL.

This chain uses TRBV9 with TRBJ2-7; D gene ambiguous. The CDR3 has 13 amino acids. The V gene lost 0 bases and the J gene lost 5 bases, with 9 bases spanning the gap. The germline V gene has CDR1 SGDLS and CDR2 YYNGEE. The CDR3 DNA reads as TGTGCCAGCAGCGTAGGGCAGGTTAACGAGCAGTACTTC. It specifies CASSVGQVNEQYF.

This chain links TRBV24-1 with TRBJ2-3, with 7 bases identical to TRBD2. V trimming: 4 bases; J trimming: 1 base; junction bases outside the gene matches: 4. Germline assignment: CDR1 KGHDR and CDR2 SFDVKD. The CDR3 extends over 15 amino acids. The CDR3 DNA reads TGTGCCACCAGTGACCTAAGCGGGGGCACAGATACGCAGTATTTT. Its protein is CATSDLSGGTDTQYF.

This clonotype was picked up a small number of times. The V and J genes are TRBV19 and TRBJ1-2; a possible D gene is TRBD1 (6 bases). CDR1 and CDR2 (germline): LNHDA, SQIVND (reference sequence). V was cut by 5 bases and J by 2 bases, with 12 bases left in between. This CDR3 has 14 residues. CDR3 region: CASSRDILNYGYTF. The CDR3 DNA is TGTGCCAGTAGTCGGGACATCCTCAACTATGGCTACACCTTC.

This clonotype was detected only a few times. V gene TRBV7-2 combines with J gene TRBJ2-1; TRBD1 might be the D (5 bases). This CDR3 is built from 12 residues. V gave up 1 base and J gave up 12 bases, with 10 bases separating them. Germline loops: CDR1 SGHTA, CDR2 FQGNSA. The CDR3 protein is CASSLEQGRQFF. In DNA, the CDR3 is TGTGCCAGCAGCTTAGAGCAGGGCAGGCAGTTCTTC. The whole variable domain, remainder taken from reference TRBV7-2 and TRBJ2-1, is GAGVSQSPSNKVTEKGKDVELRCDPISGHTALYWYRQSLGQGLEFLIYFQGNSAPDKSGLPSDRFSAERTGGSVSTLTIQRTQQEDSAVYLCASSLEQGRQFFGPGTRLTVL.

CDR3 region: CASGGSSNTGELFF. CDR3 nucleotide sequence: TGTGCCAGCGGGGGCTCCTCGAACACCGGGGAGCTGTTTTTT. The V call is TRBV7-3, the J call TRBJ2-2, with D perhaps matching TRBD1 (6 bases). V shed 8 bases and J shed 0 bases, with 10 bases lying between them. The CDR3 runs to 14 residues. The germline gives CDR1 SGHTA, CDR2 FQGTGA.

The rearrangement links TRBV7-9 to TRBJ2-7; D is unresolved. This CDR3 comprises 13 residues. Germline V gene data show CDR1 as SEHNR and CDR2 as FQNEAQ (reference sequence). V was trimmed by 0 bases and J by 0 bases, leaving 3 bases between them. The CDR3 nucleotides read TGTGCCAGCAGCTTAGCAATCTCCTACGAGCAGTACTTC. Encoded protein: CASSLAISYEQYF.

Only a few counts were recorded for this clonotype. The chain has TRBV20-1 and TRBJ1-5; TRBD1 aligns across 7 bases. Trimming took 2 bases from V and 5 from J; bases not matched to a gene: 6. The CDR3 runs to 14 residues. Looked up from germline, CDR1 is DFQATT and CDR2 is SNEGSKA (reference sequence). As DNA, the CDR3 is TGCAGTGCTAGACCACCAGGGACAGATCAGCCCCAGCATTTT. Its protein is CSARPPGTDQPQHF.

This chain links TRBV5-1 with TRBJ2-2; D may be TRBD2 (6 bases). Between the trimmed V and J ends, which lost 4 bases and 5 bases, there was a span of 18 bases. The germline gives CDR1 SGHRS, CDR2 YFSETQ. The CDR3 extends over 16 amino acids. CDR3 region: CASSPGGGEVTGELFF. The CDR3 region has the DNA TGCGCCAGCAGCCCAGGCGGAGGGGAGGTTACCGGGGAGCTGTTTTTT.